This entry lists 20 T cell receptor beta chains sequenced from one sample in a study of blood T cells in healthy people across ages. Then a second PCR, running roughly 7 to 11 cycles, was carried out with a sample-barcoded 5' primer and a J-beta primer mix. TCRdb re-derived calls from the 5' RACE reads in MiXCR, one entry per CDR3 protein. Seen here are approximately 880,000 distinct CDR3 sequences, 40% to 60% observed once, and the top ten hold around 15%. Input material: blood. These TCRs come from a man aged 25 to 40 in good health.

The chain couples TRBV6-1 to TRBJ2-7; TRBD1 agrees at 9 bases. The CDR3 loop spans 16 amino acids. Per the germline V gene, CDR1 is MNHNS and CDR2 is SASEGT. With V trimmed by 6 bases and J by 3 bases, 12 bases remained unmatched. The CDR3 sequence: CASRAGTGILDYEQYF. The CDR3 region has the DNA TGTGCCAGCAGAGCCGGGACAGGGATTCTGGACTACGAGCAGTACTTC.

The chain couples TRBV24-1 to TRBJ2-5, with TRBD2 matching 8 bases. The CDR3 extends over 14 amino acids. J was trimmed by 11 bases and V by 9 bases; bases with no gene match: 16. In germline, CDR1 is KGHDR, CDR2 SFDVKD. CDR3 sequence: CATAQLGGGGEQYF. The CDR3 region has the DNA TGTGCCACCGCACAACTCGGGGGGGGCGGTGAGCAGTACTTC.

This clonotype has just a few counts. This chain links TRBV6-1 with TRBJ2-3; 9 nucleotides match TRBD2. Unmatched junction bases numbered 5, after V lost 8 bases and J lost 2 bases. Germline V gene data show CDR1 as MNHNS and CDR2 as SASEGT. This CDR3 contains 14 residues. This CDR3 is CASRAGGDTDTQYF. DNA for the CDR3: TGTGCCAGCCGGGCGGGGGGGGACACAGATACGCAGTATTTT.

V is TRBV7-9 and J is TRBJ2-1; 11 bases are shared with TRBD2. The V gene's germline CDR1 is SEHNR and CDR2 FQNEAQ (reference sequence). The ends lost 4 bases at V and 4 bases at J; junction bases unmatched: 12. The CDR3 is 18 residues long. The CDR3: CASSSLASTSGGYNEQFF. DNA for the CDR3: TGTGCCAGCAGCTCCCTCGCCTCAACTAGCGGGGGTTACAATGAGCAGTTCTTC.

The rearrangement links TRBV27 to TRBJ1-4; 8 bases are a match to TRBD1. V trimming: 3 bases; J trimming: 7 bases; junction bases outside the gene matches: 4. Looked up from germline, CDR1 is MNHEY and CDR2 is SMNVEV (reference sequence). The CDR3 sequence is 14 residues long. The CDR3 region is CASSFRGQGEKLFF. CDR3 bases: TGTGCCAGCAGTTTCAGGGGGCAGGGTGAAAAACTGTTTTTT.

Concerning this clonotype: One junction end does not reproduce the germline sequence, and a read error may be involved. The chain joins TRBV20-1 to TRBJ1-5; 7 bases line up with TRBD1. CDR1 DFQATT and CDR2 SNEGSKA come from the germline V gene (reference sequence). This CDR3 has 14 amino acids. The CDR3 region has the DNA TGCAGTGCTACCCCGGGACAGAGCAATCGGCCCCAGCATTTT. It specifies CSATPGQSNRPQHF.

The genes are TRBV4-2 and TRBJ2-5; maybe TRBD1 (6 bases). The CDR3 has 15 residues. Per germline, CDR1 LGHNA and CDR2 YNFKEQ. The V gene lost 0 bases and the J gene lost 4 bases, with 12 bases spanning the gap. CDR3 in amino acids: CASSQESWGLETQYF. CDR3 bases: TGTGCCAGCAGCCAAGAATCGTGGGGGCTAGAGACCCAGTACTTC.

J is TRBJ1-6 and V is TRBV5-1; D gene uncertain. Deletions cut 3 bases from V and 0 bases from J, with 19 bases between. The CDR3 is made up of 19 amino acids. Germline CDR1 reads SGHRS; CDR2 reads YFSETQ. The CDR3 spells CASSSQIPETSSYNSPLHF. The CDR3 region has the DNA TGCGCCAGCAGCTCCCAAATACCCGAGACTAGCTCCTATAATTCACCCCTCCACTTT.

The rearrangement joins TRBV5-1 to TRBJ1-1; no clear D. Trimming left V 4 bases short and J 2 bases short, with 12 bases between. This CDR3 contains 14 residues. Germline lookup yields CDR1 SGHRS and CDR2 YFSETQ. The DNA for the CDR3 is TGCGCCAGCAGCCCGACAATTACTAACACTGAAGCTTTCTTT. Its translation is CASSPTITNTEAFF.

The chain couples TRBV7-2 to TRBJ1-1; TRBD1 matches 10 bases. There are 13 residues in the CDR3. Germline CDR1 reads SGHTA; CDR2 reads FQGNSA. Unmatched junction bases numbered 2, after V lost 6 bases and J lost 4 bases. The CDR3 region is CASRTGGVTEAFF. The CDR3 bases are TGTGCCAGCAGGACAGGGGGCGTCACTGAAGCTTTCTTT.

The chain links TRBV7-2 to TRBJ2-5; possibly TRBD1 or TRBD2 for D (5 bases each). Germline-derived CDR1 and CDR2 are SGHTA and FQGNSA. The CDR3 is 14 amino acids. V was shortened by 6 bases and J by 5 bases, with 16 bases between the two germline ends. The chain's CDR3 is CASSGEGFLETQYF. CDR3 bases: TGTGCCAGCAGTGGTGAGGGGTTTCTGGAGACCCAGTACTTC.

The chain recombines TRBV28 with TRBJ1-6; 9 bases agree with TRBD1. Germline V gene data show CDR1 as MDHEN and CDR2 as SYDVKM. J was trimmed by 9 bases and V by 6 bases; bases with no gene match: 6. The CDR3 is 14 amino acids. CDR3 protein: CASSYGTGRSPLHF. The CDR3 coding sequence is TGTGCCAGCAGCTACGGGACAGGGCGTTCACCCCTCCACTTT.

This clonotype was seen a few times. V gene TRBV5-1 combines with J gene TRBJ2-3, with 10 bases matching TRBD2. CDR3 size: 16 residues. Germline V gene lookup returns CDR1 SGHRS and CDR2 YFSETQ. Trimming at V came to 3 bases and at J to 5 bases, leaving 9 bases not matched to a gene. The CDR3 sequence is CASSSGVAGGRDTQYF. CDR3 nucleotides: TGCGCCAGCAGCTCCGGGGTAGCGGGGGGACGAGATACGCAGTATTTT.

In this sample, this clonotype turned up a few times. The chain employs TRBV5-5 and TRBJ2-3, with a possible D match to TRBD2 (5 bases). From germline, CDR1 is SGHKS and CDR2 YYEKEE (reference sequence). This CDR3 contains 15 residues. Trimming removed 1 base at V and 1 base at J, with 10 bases between. The DNA for the CDR3 is TGTGCCAGCAGCTTGAGGACGCGGGGCACAGATACGCAGTATTTT. This encodes CASSLRTRGTDTQYF.

The genes are TRBV27 and TRBJ2-4; unclear D gene. The germline V and J ends were trimmed by 4 bases and 0 bases, with 16 bases remaining between them. The CDR3 is 17 residues long. From germline, CDR1 is MNHEY and CDR2 SMNVEV (reference sequence). The CDR3 DNA sequence: TGTGCCAGCAGTTCTGTCCTTGAACTCCTAGCCAAAAACATTCAGTACTTC. This encodes CASSSVLELLAKNIQYF.

This clonotype was picked up a small number of times. The chain is built from TRBV6-5 and TRBJ1-2; D not certain. Germline CDR1 reads MNHEY; CDR2 reads SVGAGI. The CDR3 sequence is 13 residues long. Trimming left V 5 bases short and J 3 bases short, with 10 bases between. The CDR3 DNA follows: TGTGCCAGCAGTACGTTTGGATACTATGGCTACACCTTC. Translated, it gives CASSTFGYYGYTF.

J is TRBJ2-3 and V is TRBV5-6; 7 nucleotides line up with TRBD2. The CDR3 is 16 residues long. V gave up 0 bases and J gave up 1 base; unmatched junction bases: 5. Germline CDR1 is SGHDT and CDR2 is YYEEEE. This CDR3 is CASSLDRGGGTDTQYF. CDR3 nucleotide sequence: TGTGCCAGCAGCTTGGATCGCGGGGGTGGCACAGATACGCAGTATTTT.

This clonotype was seen ten or more times. The chain has TRBV12-3 or TRBV12-4 and TRBJ1-1; 9 nucleotides match TRBD1. Unmatched junction bases numbered 7, after V lost 6 bases and J lost 11 bases. The CDR3 has 12 amino acids. The CDR3 sequence is CASRTQGARAFF. CDR3 bases: TGTGCCAGCAGGACACAGGGGGCGCGGGCTTTCTTT.

This clonotype has just a few counts. This chain connects TRBV5-1 to TRBJ2-3; 9 bases fit TRBD2. The germline V gene has CDR1 SGHRS and CDR2 YFSETQ. V was pared by 3 bases and J by 4 bases, with 15 bases of the junction left unmatched. This CDR3 contains 18 residues. The CDR3 loop is CASSSGPLRGGASDTQYF. The CDR3 DNA reads as TGCGCCAGCAGCTCCGGTCCCCTACGCGGGGGGGCCTCAGATACGCAGTATTTT. The whole variable domain, filled in from reference TRBV5-1 and TRBJ2-3, reads KAGVTQTPRYLIKTRGQQVTLSCSPISGHRSVSWYQQTPGQGLQFLFEYFSETQRNKGNFPGRFSGRQFSNSRSEMNVSTLELGDSALYLCASSSGPLRGGASDTQYFGPGTRLTVL.

Details on this clonotype: An end of the junction differs from the germline gene, which may be a read error. The CDR3 sequence: CAGSPNSPATNEKLFF. The CDR3 region has the DNA TGCGCCGGCAGCCCTAACTCACCCGCAACTAATGAAAAACTGTTTTTT. The rearrangement joins TRBV5-1 to TRBJ1-4; the D is unclear. Germline V gene lookup returns CDR1 SGHRS and CDR2 YFSETQ. The CDR3 is 16 amino acids.